Following are 12 T cell receptor beta chains from one sample sequenced in a study of blood T cell repertoires in COVID-19. Sequencing used immunoSEQ multiplex PCR; TCRdb keeps in-frame clones, though not all of them. In the table there are approximately 380,000 clones, 85% to 90% of which are singletons. Source material: PBMCs or T cells enriched from blood (not recorded which). These receptors were taken from a woman younger than 35 who had recovered from COVID-19.

This chain connects TRBV9 to TRBJ1-1; 7 bases are a match to TRBD1. This CDR3 has 16 amino acids. CDR1 and CDR2 from the germline V gene are SGDLS and YYNGEE. V lost 0 bases, J lost 2 bases, and 7 bases stayed unmatched. The CDR3 coding sequence is TGTGCCAGCAGCGTAGCTTCAACAGGGGTCAACACTGAAGCTTTCTTT. Translation gives CASSVASTGVNTEAFF.

This clone was seen once. V is TRBV7-9 and J is TRBJ1-3; no definite D call. CDR1 is SEHNR, CDR2 FQNEAQ, per germline (reference sequence). The CDR3 covers 14 residues. Trimming took 2 bases from V and 1 from J, leaving 6 bases between them. CDR3 DNA: TGTGCCAGCAGCTTATATACTTCTGGAAACACCATATATTTT. This gives the protein CASSLYTSGNTIYF.

This clone was detected once. The V and J genes are TRBV15 and TRBJ2-3, with TRBD1 matching 8 bases. Losses at the gene ends were 2 bases for V and 5 bases for J; bases not matched to a gene: 6. Per germline, CDR1 LNHNV and CDR2 YYDKDF (reference sequence). There are 15 residues in the CDR3. This CDR3 reads CATSRPGGEGDTQYF. CDR3 nucleotides: TGTGCCACCAGCAGACCAGGGGGCGAGGGAGATACGCAGTATTTT. The full variable domain, rest sourced from reference TRBV15 and TRBJ2-3, is DAMVIQNPRYQVTQFGKPVTLSCSQTLNHNVMYWYQQKSSQAPKLLFHYYDKDFNNEADTPDNFQSRRPNTSFCFLDIRSPGLGDTAMYLCATSRPGGEGDTQYFGPGTRLTVL.

The chain carries TRBV9 and TRBJ2-7; D remains unclear. This CDR3 region has 13 residues. Trimming cost V 2 bases and J 1 base, with 7 bases left between them. Germline lookup yields CDR1 SGDLS and CDR2 YYNGEE. Written as DNA, the CDR3 is TGTGCCAGCAGCGTTACAGTTTCCTACGAGCAGTACTTC. This translates into CASSVTVSYEQYF.

The V call is TRBV5-1, the J call TRBJ2-5, with 8 bases matching TRBD2. Looked up from germline, CDR1 is SGHRS and CDR2 is YFSETQ. The CDR3 has 15 residues. Trimming at V came to 1 base and at J to 5 bases, leaving 7 bases not matched to a gene. CDR3 sequence reads: CASSLRYGTSETQYF. The CDR3 region has the DNA TGCGCCAGCAGCTTGAGGTACGGGACTAGTGAGACCCAGTACTTC.

The genes are TRBV7-3 and TRBJ1-3; TRBD1 aligns across 7 bases. From germline, CDR1 is SGHTA and CDR2 FQGTGA. Trimming at V came to 5 bases and at J to 0 bases, leaving 4 bases not matched to a gene. The CDR3 runs 15 residues. The CDR3, as DNA: TGTGCCAGCAGCCCGGGACAGAGCTCTGGAAACACCATATATTTT. Its translation: CASSPGQSSGNTIYF.

The chain couples TRBV3-1 (or the pseudogene TRBV3-2) to TRBJ2-1; possible D gene TRBD1, 5 bases. This CDR3 is built from 12 residues. V was cut by 4 bases and J by 9 bases, with 10 bases left in between. Germline values: CDR1 LGHDT, CDR2 YNNKEL (reference sequence). The CDR3 DNA follows: TGTGCCAGCAGCCCCAGGGATGGTGAGCAGTTCTTC. Protein product: CASSPRDGEQFF.

The chain has TRBV7-9 and TRBJ1-4; D might be TRBD1 (5 bases). There are 16 residues in the CDR3. Germline V lookup: CDR1 SEHNR, CDR2 FQNEAQ (reference sequence). The ends were cut back, 3 bases at V and 0 bases at J, with 11 bases in the middle. For the CDR3, the DNA is TGTGCCAGCAGCTTTGGGGCCCTCACAACTAATGAAAAACTGTTTTTT. It is translated as CASSFGALTTNEKLFF.

This chain connects TRBV5-1 to TRBJ2-2; no firm D call. Between the trimmed V and J ends, which lost 7 bases and 6 bases, there was a span of 10 bases. The CDR3 is made up of 12 amino acids. Germline-derived CDR1 and CDR2 are SGHRS and YFSETQ. The CDR3 loop reads CASHLGAGELFF. Written as DNA, the CDR3 is TGCGCCAGCCACTTAGGAGCCGGGGAGCTGTTTTTT.

This clone showed up just once. The V call is TRBV29-1, the J call TRBJ2-1, with 12 positions matching TRBD1. This CDR3 region has 15 residues. CDR1 and CDR2 (germline): SQVTM, ANQGSEA. V shed 8 bases, J shed 4 bases, and the junction held 9 bases outside the gene matches. Here the CDR3 reads CSTPGTGGGYNEQFF. The DNA of the CDR3 is TGCAGCACCCCCGGGACAGGGGGCGGTTACAATGAGCAGTTCTTC.

V gene TRBV7-6 combines with J gene TRBJ2-1, with 10 bases lining up with TRBD2. CDR1 and CDR2 (germline): SGHVS, FNYEAQ. CDR3 length: 16 residues. Trimming took 5 bases from V and 6 from J; bases not matched to a gene: 10. The CDR3 loop reads CASSLDLAGGSNEQFF. The CDR3 DNA sequence: TGTGCCAGCAGCCTCGACTTAGCGGGGGGTTCCAATGAGCAGTTCTTC. The entire variable domain, with the rest obtained from reference TRBV7-6 and TRBJ2-1, is as follows: GAGVSQSPRYKVTKRGQDVALRCDPISGHVSLYWYRQALGQGPEFLTYFNYEAQQDKSGLPNDRFSAERPEGSISTLTIQRTEQRDSAMYRCASSLDLAGGSNEQFFGPGTRLTVL.

This clone came up once. J is TRBJ2-7 and V is TRBV27, with 8 bases that match TRBD1. J was trimmed by 3 bases and V by 4 bases; bases with no gene match: 2. This CDR3 spans 13 amino acids. Germline V gene lookup returns CDR1 MNHEY and CDR2 SMNVEV (reference sequence). The CDR3 nucleotides read TGTGCCAGCAGTTCGGACAGGGTCTACGAGCAGTACTTC. This codes for CASSSDRVYEQYF.